Presented here are 20 T cell receptor beta chains from one specimen sequenced in a study of shared clonotypes between healthy human individuals. The naive CD8 fraction comprised CD45RO-negative cells positively selected for CCR7 and excluded terminally differentiated effector memory CD45RA+ cells. The method was immunoSEQ multiplex PCR; TCRdb's version includes in-frame clones alone and lacks a portion of them. The table shows about 2.1 million clones, with just over 90% occurring only once. The sample was naive CD8+ T cells from PBMCs. The receptors were sampled from a man in his late teens or twenties in good health. Some clones in this sample may be carry-over from other donors' samples.

The CDR3 region has the DNA TGCGCCAGCAGCCAACCCCCCGGACTAGCGGGAGAGCAGTTCTTC. Its protein is CASSQPPGLAGEQFF. The chain combines TRBV4-1 with TRBJ2-1; 12 bases fit TRBD2. The CDR3 sequence is 15 residues long. Germline values: CDR1 MGHRA, CDR2 YSYEKL. J gave up 10 bases and V 2 bases, and 6 bases lay outside the gene matches.

CDR3 sequence reads: CASRTGDRYSYEQYF. The CDR3 DNA reads TGTGCCAGCAGGACCGGGGACAGGTATAGCTACGAGCAGTACTTC. J is TRBJ2-7 and V is TRBV27, with 8 bases lining up with TRBD1. V shed 6 bases and J 3 bases; nucleotides not matched to a gene: 10. CDR3 size: 15 residues. The germline V gene has CDR1 MNHEY and CDR2 SMNVEV (reference sequence).

This sequence joins TRBV27 and TRBJ2-7; a weak D match, TRBD1 (5 bases). Germline CDR1 MNHEY, CDR2 SMNVEV (reference sequence). This CDR3 has 14 amino acids. V was cut by 1 base and J by 5 bases, with 12 bases left in between. CDR3 sequence reads: CASSLLGPLHEQYF. CDR3 sequence (DNA): TGTGCCAGCAGTTTATTGGGGCCCTTGCACGAGCAGTACTTC.

The V gene is TRBV28, the J gene TRBJ1-5; D call uncertain. The V gene's germline CDR1 is MDHEN and CDR2 SYDVKM. The CDR3 is 15 amino acids. Trimming cost V 5 bases and J 4 bases, with 15 bases left between them. The CDR3 loop reads CASSPPRPRNQPQHF. The CDR3 coding sequence is TGTGCCAGCAGTCCTCCGCGGCCAAGGAATCAGCCCCAGCATTTT.

This chain connects TRBV6-5 to TRBJ2-1; 12 positions agree with TRBD2. This CDR3 spans 15 amino acids. V lost 8 bases, J lost 2 bases, and 4 bases stayed unmatched. The germline gives CDR1 MNHEY, CDR2 SVGAGI. CDR3 residues: CASSTSGRTYNEQFF. CDR3 DNA: TGTGCCAGCTCAACTAGCGGGAGGACCTACAATGAGCAGTTCTTC.

The V gene is TRBV27, the J gene TRBJ2-7; weak D call: TRBD2 (5 bases). V lost 2 bases and J lost 7, with 12 bases in between. The CDR3 contains 13 residues. Germline V gene lookup returns CDR1 MNHEY and CDR2 SMNVEV (reference sequence). In DNA, the CDR3 is TGTGCCAGCAGTTTAGGCCCGGGGTTAGAGCAGTACTTC. This encodes CASSLGPGLEQYF.

The gene calls are TRBV27 and TRBJ2-1; 7 bases fit TRBD2. The J segment lost 8 bases and the V segment lost 4 bases, leaving 8 bases of the junction unmatched. Germline CDR1 and CDR2: MNHEY and SMNVEV (reference sequence). The CDR3 is 14 residues long. CDR3 DNA sequence: TGTGCCAGCAGTTGGGCGGGAGCTTTGGATGAGCAGTTCTTC. Protein: CASSWAGALDEQFF.

This sequence joins TRBV5-1 and TRBJ1-3; D is uncertain. V lost 4 bases, J lost 0 bases, and 11 bases lay in between. CDR1 is SGHRS and CDR2 is YFSETQ in the germline V gene. The CDR3 runs 15 residues. CDR3 coding DNA: TGCGCCAGCAGCCAGAGTCGGGGCTCTGGAAACACCATATATTTT. Its translation: CASSQSRGSGNTIYF.

The rearrangement links TRBV5-4 to TRBJ2-1; 7 nucleotides agree with TRBD1. Germline V gives CDR1 SGHNT, CDR2 YYREEE (reference sequence). With 7 bases clipped from V and 5 bases from J, the junction kept 6 bases outside the gene matches. The CDR3 sequence is 13 residues long. The CDR3 spells CASYRTGDNEQFF. In DNA form, the CDR3 reads TGTGCCAGCTACCGTACAGGGGACAATGAGCAGTTCTTC. Drawing the rest from reference TRBV5-4 and TRBJ2-1, the complete variable domain is ETGVTQSPTHLIKTRGQQVTLRCSSQSGHNTVSWYQQALGQGPQFIFQYYREEENGRGNFPPRFSGLQFPNYSSELNVNALELDDSALYLCASYRTGDNEQFFGPGTRLTVL.

The gene calls are TRBV11-2 and TRBJ2-3; no reliable D call. Germline CDR1 and CDR2: SGHAT and FQNNGV. CDR3 length: 12 residues. V was cut by 5 bases and J by 6 bases, with 9 bases left in between. DNA for the CDR3: TGTGCCAGCAGCGCCGTCGTGGATACGCAGTATTTT. Its protein product is CASSAVVDTQYF.

The chain couples TRBV6-5 to TRBJ1-2; D uncertain. CDR1 and CDR2 from the germline V gene are MNHEY and SVGAGI. V lost 5 bases to trimming and J lost 7 bases, with 11 bases between them. The CDR3 is 12 amino acids. The CDR3 region has the DNA TGTGCCAGCAGTAACTACGAGGGTGGCTACACCTTC. This gives the protein CASSNYEGGYTF.

Note on this clone: Other DNA variants within this sample encode the same CDR3. The V call is TRBV19, the J call TRBJ2-1; the D call may be TRBD1 or TRBD2 (5 bases each). The CDR3 spans 15 residues. V was clipped by 2 bases and J by 0 bases, with 8 bases between them. The germline V gene encodes CDR1 LNHDA and CDR2 SQIVND (reference sequence). The CDR3, as DNA: TGTGCCAGTAGTATATGGGGGAGCTCCTACAATGAGCAGTTCTTC. Translation gives CASSIWGSSYNEQFF.

The genes are TRBV5-1 and TRBJ2-5; a possible D gene is TRBD1 (6 bases). Trimming pared 5 bases from V and 2 bases from J, leaving 13 bases between. The CDR3 sequence is 14 residues long. Per the germline V gene, CDR1 is SGHRS and CDR2 is YFSETQ. DNA of the CDR3: TGCGCCAGCAGAATCAGGGGCGGGCAAGAGACCCAGTACTTC. It yields the protein CASRIRGGQETQYF.

Points on this clone: Other DNA sequences in this specimen translate into the identical CDR3. This sequence joins TRBV9 and TRBJ2-2; the D gene is possibly TRBD2 (6 bases). V lost 4 bases, J lost 1 base, and 8 bases lay in between. CDR3 size: 14 residues. The V gene's germline CDR1 is SGDLS and CDR2 YYNGEE. The CDR3 region has the DNA TGTGCCAGCAGCCTGGGAGGGAACACCGGGGAGCTGTTTTTT. Protein: CASSLGGNTGELFF.

This CDR3 is CASRTDRTYEQYF. The CDR3 DNA sequence: TGTGCCAGCAGAACGGACAGAACGTACGAGCAGTACTTC. The rearrangement uses TRBV28 and TRBJ2-7; possibly TRBD1 for D (6 bases). With 6 bases removed from V and 4 bases from J, the gap between germline ends came to 13 bases. CDR1 and CDR2 from the germline V gene are MDHEN and SYDVKM. This CDR3 has 13 amino acids.

This clone was seen just once. V is TRBV11-2 and J is TRBJ2-7; D uncertain. From germline, CDR1 is SGHAT and CDR2 FQNNGV. Trimming pared 2 bases from V and 1 base from J, leaving 12 bases between. The CDR3 is made up of 15 amino acids. The CDR3 nucleotides are TGTGCCAGCAGCTTAAGGGCACCGCTATCCTACGAGCAGTACTTC. This sequence encodes CASSLRAPLSYEQYF.

The chain carries TRBV28 and TRBJ1-2, with D perhaps TRBD1 (6 bases). The germline V gene has CDR1 MDHEN and CDR2 SYDVKM. The V end was cut by 3 bases, the J end by 0 bases, with 14 bases between. The CDR3 runs to 16 residues. The CDR3 DNA reads as TGTGCCAGCAGTTTTGCAAAGGGGGGACCTAACTATGGCTACACCTTC. Its translation is CASSFAKGGPNYGYTF.

This chain connects TRBV6-5 to TRBJ2-7; perhaps TRBD2 as D (6 bases). This CDR3 contains 16 residues. Per the germline V gene, CDR1 is MNHEY and CDR2 is SVGAGI. Trimming stripped 0 bases from V and 4 bases from J, with 16 bases between. The CDR3, as DNA: TGTGCCAGCAGTTACTCTCCCGGAGGGACGAGTTACGAGCAGTACTTC. Its translation: CASSYSPGGTSYEQYF.

As to this clone: The sample has other DNA sequences that encode this CDR3 too. The chain carries TRBV9 and TRBJ2-5; a weak D match, TRBD1 (6 bases). This CDR3 spans 15 amino acids. Germline V gene sequence: CDR1 SGDLS, CDR2 YYNGEE. Trimming stripped 0 bases from V and 2 bases from J, with 11 bases between. The CDR3 spells CASSVGGRPQETQYF. The CDR3 coding sequence is TGTGCCAGCAGCGTAGGGGGGCGTCCACAAGAGACCCAGTACTTC.

V usage is TRBV10-3 and J usage is TRBJ2-1, with TRBD2 matching over 7 bases. V shed 3 bases and J 3 bases; nucleotides not matched to a gene: 5. This CDR3 is 15 amino acids long. Germline V gene sequence: CDR1 ENHRY, CDR2 SYGVKD. CDR3 sequence (DNA): TGTGCCATCAGTGATGAGCGGGGCCACTACAATGAGCAGTTCTTC. Translated: CAISDERGHYNEQFF.